Detailed here is one T cell receptor beta chain. Its antigen is as yet unknown. This specimen comes from a study of shared clonotypes between healthy human individuals. About the research overall: Three plates were used per donor for CD4 naive, three for CD4 memory, two for CD8 naive and one for CD8 memory. Study-level findings and limits: Tissue TCR repertoires likely differ from these blood-only repertoires.

The CDR3 is made up of 11 amino acids. Trimming took off 3 bases at V and 4 bases at J, with 7 bases between the two ends. The germline V gene encodes CDR1 SQVTM and CDR2 ANQGSEA. Naive CD8 cells, CD45RO-negative and positively selected for CCR7, excluded terminally differentiated effector memory CD45RA+ cells. Study donors comprised healthy, HIV-negative adults devoid of recent acute infection or vaccination. The authors split each subset's genomic DNA evenly across several immunoSEQ plates. TCRdb's table, derived via immunoSEQ multiplex PCR, lists solely in-frame clones and lacks some. In the table there are hundreds of thousands of clones, 90% to 98% of which are singletons.

The receptor was isolated from a young man in good health. The V and J genes are TRBV29-1 and TRBJ2-7, with D uncertain. The sequenced material came from naive CD8+ T cells sorted from blood. The CDR3 loop reads CSVEVEYEQYF. CDR3 nucleotides: TGCAGCGTTGAGGTCGAATACGAGCAGTACTTC.